These 2 T cell receptor beta chains share one sample of origin, sequenced in a study of T-cell reconstitution after alpha-beta-depleted transplantation in children. The TCRbeta library incorporated unique molecular identifiers. TCRdb ran MiXCR on the PCR reads and lists one entry per CDR3 protein. The sample has just under 550,000 distinct CDR3 sequences, around 18% seen once; the top ten hold approximately 3%. The starting material was PBMCs from the stem cell graft donor, obtained from the stem cell graft. The receptors come from a human donor who donated a stem cell graft to a child with acute lymphoblastic leukemia.

The chain recombines TRBV6-5 with TRBJ2-1, with D possibly matching TRBD2 (6 bases). Germline V gene lookup returns CDR1 MNHEY and CDR2 SVGAGI. This CDR3 region has 14 residues. Trimming took 2 bases from V and 3 from J, leaving 8 bases between them. The CDR3 here is CASSYRDFYNEQFF. CDR3 bases: TGTGCCAGCAGTTACCGGGACTTCTACAATGAGCAGTTCTTC.

This chain joins TRBV10-3 and TRBJ2-3; 8 bases are a match to TRBD1. After removal of 8 bases from V and 4 bases from J, the junction contained 8 bases not matched to a gene. Germline V gene data show CDR1 as ENHRY and CDR2 as SYGVKD. The CDR3 has 14 amino acids. The CDR3 reads CAIRWTGQADTQYF. CDR3 in DNA: TGTGCCATCCGTTGGACAGGGCAAGCAGATACGCAGTATTTT.